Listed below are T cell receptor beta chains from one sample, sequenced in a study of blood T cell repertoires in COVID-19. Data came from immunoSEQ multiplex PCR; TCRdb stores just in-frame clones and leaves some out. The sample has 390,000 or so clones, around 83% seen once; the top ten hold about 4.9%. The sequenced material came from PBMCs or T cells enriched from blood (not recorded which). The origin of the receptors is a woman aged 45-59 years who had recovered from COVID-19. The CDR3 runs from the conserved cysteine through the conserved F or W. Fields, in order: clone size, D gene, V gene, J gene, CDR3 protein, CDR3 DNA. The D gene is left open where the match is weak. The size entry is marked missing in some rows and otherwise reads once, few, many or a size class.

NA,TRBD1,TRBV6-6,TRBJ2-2,CASSYGGTGGELFF,TGTGCCAGCAGTTATGGTGGGACAGGGGGCGAGCTGTTTTTT
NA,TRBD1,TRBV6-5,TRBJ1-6,CASRTGDNSPLHF,TGTGCCAGTCGGACAGGGGATAATTCACCCCTCCACTTT
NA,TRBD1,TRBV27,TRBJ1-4,CASSFLPRGKLFF,TGTGCCAGCAGTTTTCTGCCCAGGGGGAAACTGTTTTTT
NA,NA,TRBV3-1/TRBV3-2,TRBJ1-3,CASSQAIRGSGNTIYF,TGTGCCAGCAGCCAAGCCATACGGGGCTCTGGAAACACCATATATTTT
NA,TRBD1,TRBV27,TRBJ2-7,CASSYRAGTGDSYEQYF,TGTGCCAGCAGTTATAGGGCCGGGACAGGGGATTCCTACGAGCAGTACTTC
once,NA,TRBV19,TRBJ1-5,CASRSDNGGQPQHF,TGTGCCAGTCGGTCAGATAACGGCGGTCAGCCCCAGCATTTT
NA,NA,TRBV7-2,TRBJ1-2,CASSLVAGPDGYTF,TGTGCCAGCAGCTTAGTGGCAGGGCCGGATGGCTACACCTTC
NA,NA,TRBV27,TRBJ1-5,CASSLAGELSNQPQHF,TGTGCCAGCAGTTTAGCAGGGGAGCTTAGCAATCAGCCCCAGCATTTT
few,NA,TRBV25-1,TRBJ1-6,CASSESRSGAINNSPLHF,TGTGCCAGCAGTGAGAGTCGGTCAGGGGCCATAAATAATTCACCCCTCCACTTT
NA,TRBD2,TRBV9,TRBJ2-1,CASSVVSLAGGLDEQFF,TGTGCCAGCAGCGTAGTTTCCCTAGCGGGGGGGCTCGATGAGCAGTTCTTC
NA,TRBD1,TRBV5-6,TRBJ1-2,CASSLTTGANYGYTF,TGTGCCAGCAGCTTAACGACAGGGGCTAACTATGGCTACACCTTC